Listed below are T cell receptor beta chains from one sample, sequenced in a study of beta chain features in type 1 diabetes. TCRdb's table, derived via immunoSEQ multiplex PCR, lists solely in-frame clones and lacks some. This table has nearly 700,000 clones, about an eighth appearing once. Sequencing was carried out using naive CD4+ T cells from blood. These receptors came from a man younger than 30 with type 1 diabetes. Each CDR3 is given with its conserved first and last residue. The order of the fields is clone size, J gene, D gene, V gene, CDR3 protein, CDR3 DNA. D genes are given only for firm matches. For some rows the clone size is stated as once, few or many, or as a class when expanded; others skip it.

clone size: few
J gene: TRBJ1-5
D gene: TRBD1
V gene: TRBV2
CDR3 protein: CASSEEQGGQPQHF
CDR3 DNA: TGTGCCAGCAGTGAAGAACAGGGGGGTCAGCCCCAGCATTTT

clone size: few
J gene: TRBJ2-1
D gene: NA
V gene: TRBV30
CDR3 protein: CASSNSRRSYNEQFF
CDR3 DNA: TGTGCCTCCTCCAATTCTCGGCGGTCCTACAATGAGCAGTTCTTC

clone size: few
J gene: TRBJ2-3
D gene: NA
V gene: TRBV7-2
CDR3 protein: CASSLGTGADTQYF
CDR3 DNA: TGTGCCAGCAGCTTAGGTACTGGAGCAGATACGCAGTATTTT

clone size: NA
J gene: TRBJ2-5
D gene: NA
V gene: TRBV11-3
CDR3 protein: CASSPRIAETQYF
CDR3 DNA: TGTGCCAGCAGCCCCCGGATTGCGGAGACCCAGTACTTC

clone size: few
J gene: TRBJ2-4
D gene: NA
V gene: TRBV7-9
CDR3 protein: CASSLGFGSDIQYF
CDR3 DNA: TGTGCCAGCAGCTTAGGATTTGGCTCGGACATTCAGTACTTC

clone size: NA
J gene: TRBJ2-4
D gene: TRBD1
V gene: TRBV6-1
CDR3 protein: CASSQQGWMDIQYF
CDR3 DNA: TGTGCCAGCAGTCAACAGGGGTGGATGGACATTCAGTACTTC

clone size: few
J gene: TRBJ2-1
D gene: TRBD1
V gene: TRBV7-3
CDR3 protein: CASSLRQGADEQFF
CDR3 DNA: TGTGCCAGCAGCTTGAGACAGGGGGCCGATGAGCAGTTCTTC

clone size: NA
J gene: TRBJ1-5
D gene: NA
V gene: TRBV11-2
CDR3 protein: CASSLDYQPQHF
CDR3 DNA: TGTGCCAGCAGCTTAGACTATCAGCCCCAGCATTTT

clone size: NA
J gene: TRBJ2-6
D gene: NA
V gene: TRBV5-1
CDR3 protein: CASSLLGGSGANVLTF
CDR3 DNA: TGCGCCAGCAGCTTGTTAGGGGGCTCTGGGGCCAACGTCCTGACTTTC

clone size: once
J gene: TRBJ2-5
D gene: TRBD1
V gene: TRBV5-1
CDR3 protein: CASSQTGIETQYF
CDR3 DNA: TGCGCCAGCAGCCAGACAGGGATAGAGACCCAGTACTTC

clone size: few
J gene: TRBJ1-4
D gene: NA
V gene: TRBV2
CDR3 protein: CASRGQTDNEKLFF
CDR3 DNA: TGTGCCAGCAGAGGACAGACCGATAATGAAAAACTGTTTTTT

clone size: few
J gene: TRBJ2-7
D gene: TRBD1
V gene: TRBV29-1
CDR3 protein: CSVYDRQGSTYEQYF
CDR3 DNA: TGCAGCGTATACGACCGACAGGGCTCTACCTACGAGCAGTACTTC

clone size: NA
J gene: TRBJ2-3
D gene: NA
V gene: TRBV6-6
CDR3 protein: CASTVGDTQYF
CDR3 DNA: TGTGCCAGTACCGTAGGGGATACGCAGTATTTT

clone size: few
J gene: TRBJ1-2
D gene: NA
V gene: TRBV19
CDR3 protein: CASSIEGRGPYGYTF
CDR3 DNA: TGTGCCAGTAGTATCGAGGGACGAGGGCCCTATGGCTACACCTTC

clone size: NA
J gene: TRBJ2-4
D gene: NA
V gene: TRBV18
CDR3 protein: CASSSPTDIAKNIQYF
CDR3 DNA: TGTGCCAGCTCATCCCCGACAGATATAGCCAAAAACATTCAGTACTTC

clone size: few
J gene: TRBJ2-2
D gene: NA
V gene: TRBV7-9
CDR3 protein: CASSPLAGHTGELFF
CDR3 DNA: TGTGCCAGCAGCCCCCTCGCAGGGCACACCGGGGAGCTGTTTTTT

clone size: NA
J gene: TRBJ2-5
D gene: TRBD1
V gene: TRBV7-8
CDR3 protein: CASSLVGTGNGATQYF
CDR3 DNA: TGTGCCAGCAGCTTAGTAGGGACAGGGAATGGGGCGACCCAGTACTTC

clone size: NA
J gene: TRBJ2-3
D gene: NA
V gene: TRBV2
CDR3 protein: CASKKDTSTDTQYF
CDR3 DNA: TGTGCCAGCAAGAAGGATACTAGCACAGATACGCAGTATTTT

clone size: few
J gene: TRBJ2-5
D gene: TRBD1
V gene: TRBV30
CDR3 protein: CAWSRGYQETQYF
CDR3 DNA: TGTGCCTGGAGCAGGGGGTACCAAGAGACCCAGTACTTC

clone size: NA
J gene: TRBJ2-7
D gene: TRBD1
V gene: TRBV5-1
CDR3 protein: CASSSLPGQGISEQYF
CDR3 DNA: TGCGCCAGCAGCTCCCTACCGGGACAGGGAATATCCGAGCAGTACTTC

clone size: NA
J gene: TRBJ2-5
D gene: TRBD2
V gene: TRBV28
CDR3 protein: CASSTLSGGFQETQYF
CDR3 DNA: TGTGCCAGCAGTACCCTTAGCGGGGGTTTCCAAGAGACCCAGTACTTC

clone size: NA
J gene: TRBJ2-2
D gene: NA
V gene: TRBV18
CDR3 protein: CTTKYSNTGELFF
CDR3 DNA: TGCACGACAAAGTATTCGAACACCGGGGAGCTGTTTTTT

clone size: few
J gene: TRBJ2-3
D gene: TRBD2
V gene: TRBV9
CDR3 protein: CASSVWTSGVDTQYF
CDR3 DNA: TGTGCCAGCAGCGTATGGACTAGCGGGGTTGATACGCAGTATTTT

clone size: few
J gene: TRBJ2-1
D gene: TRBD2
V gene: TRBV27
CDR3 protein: CASSRGGRRNEQFF
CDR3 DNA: TGTGCCAGCAGTCGCGGGGGGCGTCGCAATGAGCAGTTCTTC

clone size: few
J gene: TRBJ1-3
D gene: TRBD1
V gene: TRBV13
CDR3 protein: CASSPSGTGQVGNTIYF
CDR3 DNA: TGTGCCAGCAGCCCCTCCGGGACAGGTCAGGTCGGAAACACCATATATTTT

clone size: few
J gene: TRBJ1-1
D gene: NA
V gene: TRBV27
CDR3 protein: CASSLTPTANTEAFF
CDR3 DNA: TGTGCCAGCAGTTTAACCCCTACAGCGAACACTGAAGCTTTCTTT

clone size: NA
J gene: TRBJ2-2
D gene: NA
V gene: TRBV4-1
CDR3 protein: CASNYPGRGTGELFF
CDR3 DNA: TGCGCCAGCAACTACCCTGGGCGGGGAACCGGGGAGCTGTTTTTT

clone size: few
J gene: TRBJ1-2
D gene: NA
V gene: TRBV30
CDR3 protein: CAWMRDANYGYTF
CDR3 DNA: TGTGCCTGGATGAGGGATGCTAACTATGGCTACACCTTC

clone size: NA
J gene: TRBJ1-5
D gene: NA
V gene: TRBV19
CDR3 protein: CASRDGGNQPQHF
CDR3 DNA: TGTGCCAGTCGGGACGGAGGCAATCAGCCCCAGCATTTT

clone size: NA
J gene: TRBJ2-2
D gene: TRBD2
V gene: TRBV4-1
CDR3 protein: CASSLSSGGANTGELFF
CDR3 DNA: TGCGCCAGCAGCCTCAGTAGCGGGGGTGCGAACACCGGGGAGCTGTTTTTT

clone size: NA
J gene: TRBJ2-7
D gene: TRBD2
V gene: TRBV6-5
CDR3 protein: CASSYSASGGYEQYF
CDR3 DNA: TGTGCCAGCAGTTACTCGGCTAGCGGGGGTTACGAGCAGTACTTC

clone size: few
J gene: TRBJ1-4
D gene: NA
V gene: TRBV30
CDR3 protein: CAWSTSIGKLFF
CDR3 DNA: TGTGCCTGGAGTACATCCATCGGGAAACTGTTTTTT

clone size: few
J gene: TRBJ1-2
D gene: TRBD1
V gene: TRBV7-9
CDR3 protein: CASSPRQGPPYGYTF
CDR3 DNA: TGTGCCAGCAGCCCCCGACAGGGGCCCCCCTATGGCTACACCTTC

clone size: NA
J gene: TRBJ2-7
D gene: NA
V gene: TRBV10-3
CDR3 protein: CAISGTPGENEQYF
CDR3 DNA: TGTGCCATCAGTGGAACACCGGGTGAGAACGAGCAGTACTTC

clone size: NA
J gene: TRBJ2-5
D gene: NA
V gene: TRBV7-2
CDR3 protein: CASSFGTFEETQYF
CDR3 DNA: TGTGCCAGCAGCTTCGGGACCTTCGAAGAGACCCAGTACTTC

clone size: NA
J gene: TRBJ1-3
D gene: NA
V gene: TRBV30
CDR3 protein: CAWGWGNSGNTIYF
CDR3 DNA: TGTGCCTGGGGTTGGGGAAACTCTGGAAACACCATATATTTT

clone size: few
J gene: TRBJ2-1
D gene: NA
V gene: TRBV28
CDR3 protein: CASSLVRSGDWVFEQFF
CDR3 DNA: TGTGCCAGCAGTTTAGTCCGTTCAGGGGATTGGGTATTTGAGCAGTTCTTC

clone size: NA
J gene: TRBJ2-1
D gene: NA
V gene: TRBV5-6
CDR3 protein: CASTQGGSYNEQFF
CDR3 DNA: TGTGCCAGCACCCAAGGGGGATCCTACAATGAGCAGTTCTTC

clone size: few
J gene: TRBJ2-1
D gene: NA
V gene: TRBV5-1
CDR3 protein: CASSPGSQENNEQFF
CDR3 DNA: TGCGCCAGCAGCCCGGGGTCCCAGGAGAACAATGAGCAGTTCTTC

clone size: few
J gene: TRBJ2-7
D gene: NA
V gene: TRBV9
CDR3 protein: CASSVGGKGDGYEQYF
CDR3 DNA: TGTGCCAGCAGCGTAGGTGGAAAGGGAGACGGCTACGAGCAGTACTTC

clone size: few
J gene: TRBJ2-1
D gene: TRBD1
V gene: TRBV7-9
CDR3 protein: CASSFSGQGYYNEQFF
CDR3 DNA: TGTGCCAGCAGCTTCTCGGGACAGGGCTACTACAATGAGCAGTTCTTC

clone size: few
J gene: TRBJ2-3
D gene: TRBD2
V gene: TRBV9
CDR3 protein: CASSVGAGESSTQYF
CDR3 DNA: TGTGCCAGCAGCGTAGGGGCGGGGGAATCCTCTACGCAGTATTTT

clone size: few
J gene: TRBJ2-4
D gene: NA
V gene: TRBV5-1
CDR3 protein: CASSLEGYKENIQYF
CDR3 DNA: TGCGCCAGCAGCTTGGAAGGGTACAAGGAAAACATTCAGTACTTC

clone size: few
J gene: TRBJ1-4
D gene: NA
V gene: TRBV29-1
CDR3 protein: CSAQGPNEKLFF
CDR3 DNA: TGCAGCGCACAGGGACCTAATGAAAAACTGTTTTTT

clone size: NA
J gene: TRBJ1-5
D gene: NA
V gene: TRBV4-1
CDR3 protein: CASSRREEGNQPQHF
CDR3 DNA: TGCGCCAGCAGCCGGAGGGAGGAAGGCAATCAGCCCCAGCATTTT

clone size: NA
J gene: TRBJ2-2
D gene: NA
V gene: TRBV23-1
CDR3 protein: CASRNRESNTGELFF
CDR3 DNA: TGCGCCAGCAGAAACAGGGAATCGAACACCGGGGAGCTGTTTTTT

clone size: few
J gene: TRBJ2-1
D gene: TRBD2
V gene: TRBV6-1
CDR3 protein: CASGAGTSVYNEQFF
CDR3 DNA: TGTGCCAGCGGGGCCGGGACTAGCGTCTACAATGAGCAGTTCTTC

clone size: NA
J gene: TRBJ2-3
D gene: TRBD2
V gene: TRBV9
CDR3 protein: CASSVVAGLTDTQYF
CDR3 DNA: TGTGCCAGCAGCGTAGTAGCGGGGTTGACAGATACGCAGTATTTT

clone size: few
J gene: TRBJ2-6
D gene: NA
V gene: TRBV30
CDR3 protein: CAWSVLPQVLTF
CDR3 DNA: TGTGCCTGGAGTGTACTGCCCCAGGTCCTGACTTTC